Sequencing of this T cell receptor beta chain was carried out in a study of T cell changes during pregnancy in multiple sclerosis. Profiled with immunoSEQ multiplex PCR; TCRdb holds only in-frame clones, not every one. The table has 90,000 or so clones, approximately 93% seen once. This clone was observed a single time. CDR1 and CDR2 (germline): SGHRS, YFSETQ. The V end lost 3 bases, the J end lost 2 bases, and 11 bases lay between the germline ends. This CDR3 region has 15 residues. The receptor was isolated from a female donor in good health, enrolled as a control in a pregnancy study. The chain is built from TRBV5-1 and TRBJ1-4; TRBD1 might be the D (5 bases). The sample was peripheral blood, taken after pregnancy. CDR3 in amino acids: CASSWAGDTNEKLFF. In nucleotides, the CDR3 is TGCGCCAGCAGCTGGGCGGGGGACACTAATGAAAAACTGTTTTTT.